This TCR beta chain originates from a study of OX40 agonist ivuxolimab in advanced cancers. Study in general: Every 2 weeks, ivuxolimab was infused into the patients intravenously at between 0.01 and 10 mg/kg.

Sequencing was performed with immunoSEQ multiplex PCR; in TCRdb, only in-frame clones are kept and a portion is missing. The data show about 71,000 clones, around 93% seen once. To note about this clone: What it binds is not known.

Whole-study findings and limits: Averaged across samples, CD8+ T cells carried more expanded clones than CD4+ did. Some nonresponders also had low normalized T-cell clonal expansion.

V was clipped by 6 bases and J by 8 bases, with 16 bases between them. The CDR3 is made up of 13 amino acids. Germline values: CDR1 MDHEN, CDR2 SYDVKM. V and J are TRBV28 and TRBJ1-2, with unresolved D. Sequencing used CD4+ or CD8+ T cells sorted from blood, obtained in a trial of the OX40 agonist ivuxolimab. The TCR was taken from an adult with an advanced solid tumor such as melanoma, head and neck, liver or kidney cancer. The DNA for the CDR3 is TGTGCCAGCAGCCTTGAGTCCCGTTACGGCTACACCTTC. This gives the protein CASSLESRYGYTF.